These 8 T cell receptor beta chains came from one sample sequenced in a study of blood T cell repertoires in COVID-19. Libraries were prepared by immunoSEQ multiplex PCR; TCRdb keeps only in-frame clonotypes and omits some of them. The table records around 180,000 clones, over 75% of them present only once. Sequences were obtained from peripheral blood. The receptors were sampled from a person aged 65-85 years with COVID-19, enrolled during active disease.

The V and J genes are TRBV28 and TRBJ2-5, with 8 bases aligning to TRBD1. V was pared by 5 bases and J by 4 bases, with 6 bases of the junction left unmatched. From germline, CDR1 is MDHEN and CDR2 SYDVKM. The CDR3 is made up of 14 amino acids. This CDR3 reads CASSPRTGRETQYF. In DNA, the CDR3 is TGTGCCAGCAGTCCCCGGACAGGGAGAGAGACCCAGTACTTC.

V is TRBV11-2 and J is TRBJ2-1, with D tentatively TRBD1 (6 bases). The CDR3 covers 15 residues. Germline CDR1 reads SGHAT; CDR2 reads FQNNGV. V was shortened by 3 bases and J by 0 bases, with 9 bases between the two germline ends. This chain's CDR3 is CASSFQGFSYNEQFF. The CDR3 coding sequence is TGTGCCAGCAGCTTTCAGGGGTTCTCCTACAATGAGCAGTTCTTC.

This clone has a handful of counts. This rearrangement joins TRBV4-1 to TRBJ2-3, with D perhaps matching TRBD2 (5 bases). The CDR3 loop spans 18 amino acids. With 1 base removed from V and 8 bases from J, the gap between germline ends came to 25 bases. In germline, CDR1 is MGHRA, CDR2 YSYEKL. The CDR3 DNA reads TGCGCCAGCAGCCAAGTGTCGGGGTCCGTCGGGGTTCTCAGTACGCAGTATTTT. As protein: CASSQVSGSVGVLSTQYF.

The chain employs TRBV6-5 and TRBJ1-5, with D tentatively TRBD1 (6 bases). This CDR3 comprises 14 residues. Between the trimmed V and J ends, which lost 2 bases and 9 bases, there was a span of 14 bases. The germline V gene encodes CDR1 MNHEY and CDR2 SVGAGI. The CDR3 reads CASSYDQGWRPQHF. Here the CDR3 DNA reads TGTGCCAGCAGTTACGATCAGGGGTGGCGGCCCCAGCATTTT.

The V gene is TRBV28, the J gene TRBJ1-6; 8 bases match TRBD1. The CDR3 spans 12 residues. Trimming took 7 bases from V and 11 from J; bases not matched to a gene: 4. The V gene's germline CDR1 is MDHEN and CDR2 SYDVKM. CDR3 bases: TGTGCCAGCACGGGACAGGCTACACCCCTCCACTTT. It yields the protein CASTGQATPLHF.

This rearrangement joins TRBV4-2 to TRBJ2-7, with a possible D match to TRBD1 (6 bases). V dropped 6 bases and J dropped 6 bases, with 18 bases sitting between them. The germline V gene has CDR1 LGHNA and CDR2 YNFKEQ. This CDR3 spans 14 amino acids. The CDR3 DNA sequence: TGTGCCAGCAGTAGGAATACAGGGTCCGGCGAGCAGTACTTC. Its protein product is CASSRNTGSGEQYF.

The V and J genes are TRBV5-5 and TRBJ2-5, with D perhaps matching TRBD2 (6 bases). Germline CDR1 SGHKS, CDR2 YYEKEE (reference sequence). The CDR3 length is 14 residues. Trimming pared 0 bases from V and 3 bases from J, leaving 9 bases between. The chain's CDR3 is CASSLDGGKETQYF. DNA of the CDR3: TGTGCCAGCAGCTTGGACGGGGGTAAAGAGACCCAGTACTTC.

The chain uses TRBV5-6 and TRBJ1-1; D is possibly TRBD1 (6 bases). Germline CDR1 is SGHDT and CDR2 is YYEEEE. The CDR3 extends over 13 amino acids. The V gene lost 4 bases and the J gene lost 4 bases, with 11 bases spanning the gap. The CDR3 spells CASSPDRPTEAFF. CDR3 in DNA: TGTGCCAGCAGCCCCGACAGGCCCACTGAAGCTTTCTTT.